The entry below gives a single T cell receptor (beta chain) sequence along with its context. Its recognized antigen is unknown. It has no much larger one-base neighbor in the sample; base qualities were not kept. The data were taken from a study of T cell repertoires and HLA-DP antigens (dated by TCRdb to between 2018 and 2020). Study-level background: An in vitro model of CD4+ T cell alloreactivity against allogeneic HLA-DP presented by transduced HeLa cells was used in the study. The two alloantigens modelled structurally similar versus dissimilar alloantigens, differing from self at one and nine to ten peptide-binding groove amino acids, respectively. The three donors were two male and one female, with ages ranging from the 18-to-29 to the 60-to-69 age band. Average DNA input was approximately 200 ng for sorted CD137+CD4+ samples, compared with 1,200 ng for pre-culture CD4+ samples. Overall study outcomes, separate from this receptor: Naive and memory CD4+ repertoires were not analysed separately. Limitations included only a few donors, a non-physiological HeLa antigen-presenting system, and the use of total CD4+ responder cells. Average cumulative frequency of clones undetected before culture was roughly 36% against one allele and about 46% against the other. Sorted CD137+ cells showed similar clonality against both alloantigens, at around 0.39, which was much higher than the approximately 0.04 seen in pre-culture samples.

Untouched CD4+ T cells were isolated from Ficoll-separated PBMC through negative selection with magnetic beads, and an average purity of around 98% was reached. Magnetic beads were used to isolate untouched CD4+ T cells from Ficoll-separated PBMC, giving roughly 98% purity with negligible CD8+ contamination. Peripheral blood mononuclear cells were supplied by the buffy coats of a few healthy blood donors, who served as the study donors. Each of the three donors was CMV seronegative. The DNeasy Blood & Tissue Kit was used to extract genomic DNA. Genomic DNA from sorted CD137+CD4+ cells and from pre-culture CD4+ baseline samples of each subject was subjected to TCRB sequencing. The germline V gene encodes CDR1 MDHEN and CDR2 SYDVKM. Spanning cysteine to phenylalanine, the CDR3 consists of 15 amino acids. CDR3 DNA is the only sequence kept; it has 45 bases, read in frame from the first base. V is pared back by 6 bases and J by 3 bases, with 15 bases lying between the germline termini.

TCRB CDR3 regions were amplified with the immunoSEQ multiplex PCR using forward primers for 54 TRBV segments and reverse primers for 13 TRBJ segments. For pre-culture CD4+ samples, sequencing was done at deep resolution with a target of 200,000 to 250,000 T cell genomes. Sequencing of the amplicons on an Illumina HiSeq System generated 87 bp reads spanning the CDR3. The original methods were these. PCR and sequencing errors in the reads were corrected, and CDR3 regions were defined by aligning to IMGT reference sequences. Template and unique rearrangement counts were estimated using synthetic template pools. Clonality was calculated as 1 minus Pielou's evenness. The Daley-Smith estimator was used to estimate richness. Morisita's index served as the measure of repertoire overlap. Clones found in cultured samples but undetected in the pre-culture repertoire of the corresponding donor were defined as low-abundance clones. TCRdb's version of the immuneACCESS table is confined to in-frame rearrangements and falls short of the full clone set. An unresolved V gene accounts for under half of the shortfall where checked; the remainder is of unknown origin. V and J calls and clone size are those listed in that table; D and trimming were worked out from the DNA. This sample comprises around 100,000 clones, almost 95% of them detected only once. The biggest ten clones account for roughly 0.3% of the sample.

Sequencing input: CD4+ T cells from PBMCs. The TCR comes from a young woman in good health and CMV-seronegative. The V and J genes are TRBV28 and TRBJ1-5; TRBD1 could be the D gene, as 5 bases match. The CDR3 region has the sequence CASSVSGGTNQPQHF. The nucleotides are TGTGCCAGCAGCGTAAGTGGGGGGACCAATCAGCCCCAGCATTTT.